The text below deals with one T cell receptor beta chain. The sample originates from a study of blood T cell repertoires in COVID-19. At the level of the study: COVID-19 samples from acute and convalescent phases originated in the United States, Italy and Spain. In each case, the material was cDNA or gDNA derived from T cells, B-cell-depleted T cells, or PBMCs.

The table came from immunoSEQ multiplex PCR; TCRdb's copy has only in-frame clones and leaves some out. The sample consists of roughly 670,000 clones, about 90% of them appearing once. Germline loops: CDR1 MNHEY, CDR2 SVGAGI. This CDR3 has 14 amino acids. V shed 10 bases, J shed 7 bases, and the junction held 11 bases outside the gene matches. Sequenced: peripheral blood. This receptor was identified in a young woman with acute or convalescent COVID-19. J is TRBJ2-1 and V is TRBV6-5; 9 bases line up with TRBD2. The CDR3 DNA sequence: TGTGCCACCGTCCGGCGGGGGGGCGGTAATGAGCAGTTCTTC. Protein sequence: CATVRRGGGNEQFF.